Following are 8 T cell receptor beta chains from one sample sequenced in a study of T cells expressing NK-cell markers. TCRdb derives one entry per CDR3 protein from the 5' RACE reads, leaving out DNA. There are over 150,000 distinct CDR3 sequences in the sample, with 37% held by the top ten. The sequenced material came from blood T cells: a sorted CD56 or NKG2C T cell subset, CD4+ or CD8+ T cells, or bulk PBMC T cells (not recorded which). The receptors stem from a woman aged 50 to 65 in good health.

This rearrangement joins TRBV30 to TRBJ1-1. The CDR3 spans 11 residues. Germline CDR1 is GTSNPN and CDR2 is SVGIG (reference sequence). The CDR3 loop is CAWILNTEAFF.

V and J are TRBV3-1 and TRBJ2-5; TCRdb indicates TRBD2, and absent DNA this call remains unverified. CDR1 and CDR2 (germline): LGHDT, YNNKEL (reference sequence). This CDR3 has 14 amino acids. The CDR3: CASTPAGPQETQYF.

The CDR3 protein is CASSPGWDETTDTQYF. This chain joins TRBV2 and TRBJ2-3; TCRdb names TRBD2, which stays unverified in the absence of DNA. There are 16 residues in the CDR3. Germline V CDR1 and CDR2: SNHLY, FYNNEI.

The gene calls are TRBV20-1 and TRBJ2-7; TCRdb's D call, TRBD2, is unchecked because there is no DNA. The length of the CDR3 is 14 residues. Germline V lookup: CDR1 DFQATT, CDR2 SNEGSKA (reference sequence). The CDR3 sequence is CSARPTSGRSEQYF.

The chain carries TRBV11-2 and TRBJ2-3. Germline-derived CDR1 and CDR2 are SGHAT and FQNNGV. CDR3 length: 12 residues. The CDR3 sequence: CASSLGWDTQYF.

V gene TRBV11-3 combines with J gene TRBJ2-1; the D gene TCRdb calls, TRBD2, cannot be checked with no DNA. CDR1 is SGHNT and CDR2 is YENEEA in the germline V gene. CDR3 length: 15 residues. The CDR3: CASSQGGGPSNEQFF. Full variable domain (rest looked up from reference TRBV11-3 and TRBJ2-1): EAGVVQSPRYKIIEKKQPVAFWCNPISGHNTLYWYLQNLGQGPELLIRYENEEAVDDSQLPKDRFSAERLKGVDSTLKIQPAELGDSAVYLCASSQGGGPSNEQFFGPGTRLTVL.

V gene TRBV6-6 combines with J gene TRBJ2-3; TCRdb's assignment of TRBD1 cannot be checked, as there is no DNA. There are 19 residues in the CDR3. From germline, CDR1 is MNHNY and CDR2 SVGAGI (reference sequence). CDR3 sequence: CASSYLGIRGDLGTDTQYF.

The V gene is TRBV12-3 or TRBV12-4, the J gene TRBJ2-2; no DNA is available, so the TRBD1 call from TCRdb remains unchecked. This CDR3 spans 14 amino acids. CDR3 protein: CAGSFSPGVGELFF.